This TCR beta chain was recorded in a study of cytomegalovirus exposure and HLA in healthy donors (TCRdb year 2017). Study-level background: The 666 repertoires of the first cohort and the 95 to 150 validation repertoires were produced on the same platform, according to a later analysis. Along with the roughly 670-subject first cohort, a separate validation cohort of over 90 different subjects was used. The study was designed to test whether signatures of past pathogen exposure could be identified by cataloging public T cell receptors. To predict cytomegalovirus infection status, the study combined high-throughput TCR immunosequencing, statistical association of individual TCRs with disease status, and machine learning. General findings and caveats noted by the study authors: It was suggested by the authors that the approach could potentially be generalized to other disease states and immunological phenotypes. In vitro tests confirmed that a few of the cytomegalovirus-associated TCR beta chains recognize cytomegalovirus antigens. A later analysis lacked HLA typing for the validation cohort, so it scored co-occurrence in that cohort across all 120 repertoires. In both the original and validation cohorts, the classifier was reported to diagnose cytomegalovirus status with high specificity and sensitivity. Of the cluster scores, 85% to 95% were above 0 in a later analysis, which found that TCRs clustered in the first cohort also tended to co-occur in the approximately 130 validation repertoires. The study gave a list of some 150 TCR beta chains associated with cytomegalovirus. Most TCR sequences were seen in very few donors, while some public TCRs were found in many individuals.

Donors formed part of the validation cohort, which comprised 120 subjects and was distinct from the first cohort of 666 subjects. Reading the germline V gene gives CDR1 MNHEY and CDR2 SVGAGI. V ends up 6 bases short and J 10 bases short, with an unmatched junction base count of 12. CDR3 length: 13 amino acids, cysteine to phenylalanine. Only CDR3 DNA is held: 39 bases, read in frame from base 1. The method behind the library was the immunoSEQ multiplex PCR assay. The authors' pipeline ran thus. A statistical classification framework was developed to diagnose cytomegalovirus status using the catalog of TCR beta chain sequences. Drawn from immuneACCESS, this table holds only the in-frame rearrangements with V and J called that TCRdb kept. Clones are partly lost; checked studies trace under half to an unresolved V gene and leave the rest unexplained. V and J calls and clone size come straight from that table; D and trimming were deduced from the DNA. This sample is represented by roughly 70,000 clones; approximately 96% of them were singletons. The ten largest clonotypes hold about 1.6% of the sample.

Concerning this clone: Its antigen target is currently unknown. The sample holds no much larger clone one base away, and base qualities are not on file.

This receptor was taken from a woman aged 18 to 35 in good health and CMV-seropositive. Input material: PBMCs. The rearranged chain carries TRBV6-5 and TRBJ2-7; 7 bases in between match TRBD1. The CDR3 protein: CASRPPQGVGQYF. The base sequence is TGTGCCAGCAGGCCGCCCCAGGGGGTCGGTCAGTACTTC.